This TCR beta chain is drawn from a study of glioma-infiltrating T cells. Using RNA template, CDR3s of TCR alpha and beta were amplified with iRepertoire arm-PCR. Input was about 100-450 ng of tissue mRNA or PBMC total RNA. TCRdb itself ran the multiplex PCR reads through MiXCR, one entry per CDR3 protein. The repertoire includes tens of thousands of distinct CDR3 sequences, 20% to 25% of them detected once, and roughly 6.7% sits in the top ten. This clonotype was counted ten times or more. Its antigen is not identified. V lost 7 bases to trimming and J lost 0 bases, with 15 bases between them. The CDR3 covers 14 residues. CDR1 is DFQATT, CDR2 SNEGSKA, per germline (reference sequence). Study-wide results and limits: Gliomas, especially low-grade, showed above-expected tissue-blood divergence; non-neoplastic patients showed below.

The specimen was glioma tissue, nonneoplastic brain tissue, or PBMCs (not recorded which). The TCR sequence derives from a human donor with low-grade glioma or glioblastoma, undergoing nonglioma brain surgery, or in good health (not recorded which). The chain couples TRBV20-1 to TRBJ1-1; no clear D. The CDR3 nucleotides are TGCAGTGGGACGTGGGGAGTCATGAACACTGAAGCTTTCTTT. It yields the protein CSGTWGVMNTEAFF.